These 9 T cell receptor beta chains share one sample of origin, sequenced in a study of blood T cell repertoires in COVID-19. Data came from immunoSEQ multiplex PCR; TCRdb stores just in-frame clones and leaves some out. Seen here are roughly 150,000 clones, approximately 90% observed once, and the top ten hold roughly 3.2%. Sequencing was carried out using peripheral blood. The source of these receptors is a woman aged 60-70 years with active COVID-19.

The chain links TRBV5-1 to TRBJ1-5; weak D call: TRBD1 (5 bases). V dropped 0 bases and J dropped 6 bases, with 10 bases sitting between them. The germline gives CDR1 SGHRS, CDR2 YFSETQ. The CDR3 consists of 14 residues. In nucleotides, the CDR3 is TGCGCCAGCAGCTTGGGCGGGGCAGGTCAGCCCCAGCATTTT. Translation: CASSLGGAGQPQHF.

This clone was detected only a few times. The chain recombines TRBV3-1 (or the pseudogene TRBV3-2) with TRBJ2-1; a weak D match, TRBD2 (5 bases). This CDR3 contains 18 residues. Germline CDR1 LGHDT, CDR2 YNNKEL (reference sequence). V lost 0 bases and J lost 2, with 17 bases in between. CDR3 loop: CASSQEGYGEPPYNEQFF. CDR3 DNA: TGTGCCAGCAGCCAAGAAGGGTATGGGGAGCCACCCTACAATGAGCAGTTCTTC.

V usage is TRBV27 and J usage is TRBJ1-6; 11 bases map to TRBD1. Trimming took 5 bases from V and 6 from J; bases not matched to a gene: 3. CDR3 size: 15 residues. Germline CDR1 is MNHEY and CDR2 is SMNVEV (reference sequence). Written as DNA, the CDR3 is TGTGCCAGCAGTGGGGACAGGGGGGTTAATTCACCCCTCCACTTT. Its translation is CASSGDRGVNSPLHF.

This rearrangement joins TRBV18 to TRBJ1-1, with TRBD1 matching over 11 bases. Germline loops: CDR1 KGHSH, CDR2 LQKENI. The CDR3 has 18 residues. The V and J ends lost 3 bases and 1 base, in that order; junction bases with no gene match: 10. The CDR3, as DNA: TGTGCCAGCTCACCCTGGGTGGGACAGGGGGGGAAGAACACTGAAGCTTTCTTT. Protein product: CASSPWVGQGGKNTEAFF.

V usage is TRBV2 and J usage is TRBJ1-1; D perhaps matches TRBD1 (6 bases). The V gene lost 7 bases and the J gene lost 1 base, with 10 bases spanning the gap. Looked up from germline, CDR1 is SNHLY and CDR2 is FYNNEI. This CDR3 is 13 amino acids long. CDR3 in amino acids: CASTWTENTEAFF. The DNA of the CDR3 is TGTGCCAGCACTTGGACAGAGAACACTGAAGCTTTCTTT.

This chain uses TRBV27 with TRBJ2-5; TRBD2 is a possible D gene (5 bases). The CDR3 consists of 14 residues. CDR1 is MNHEY and CDR2 is SMNVEV in the germline V gene (reference sequence). Trimming left V 4 bases short and J 2 bases short, with 11 bases between. CDR3 DNA: TGTGCCAGCAGTTCTTTGACTACACAAGAGACCCAGTACTTC. Its translation is CASSSLTTQETQYF.

The chain joins TRBV28 to TRBJ2-1, with 10 bases lining up with TRBD2. Trimming at V came to 5 bases and at J to 8 bases, leaving 9 bases not matched to a gene. Germline V gene lookup returns CDR1 MDHEN and CDR2 SYDVKM. This CDR3 is 15 amino acids long. CDR3 bases: TGTGCCAGCAGTCAGAGCGGGAGGGCCTTTTATGAGCAGTTCTTC. Protein product: CASSQSGRAFYEQFF.

The chain recombines TRBV5-6 with TRBJ1-3; weak D call: TRBD1 (5 bases). Germline V gene data show CDR1 as SGHDT and CDR2 as YYEEEE. V lost 0 bases to trimming and J lost 4 bases, with 11 bases between them. The CDR3 is made up of 15 amino acids. The CDR3 DNA reads as TGTGCCAGCAGCTTGGCCGGGACTCGAGGAAACACCATATATTTT. This codes for CASSLAGTRGNTIYF.

This chain connects TRBV7-6 to TRBJ2-1; 10 bases map to TRBD1. Germline V gives CDR1 SGHVS, CDR2 FNYEAQ. Germline trimming cut 2 bases from V and 3 bases from J; bases unmatched to any gene: 4. The CDR3 is 16 residues long. The DNA for the CDR3 is TGTGCCAGCAGCTTATCCGGGACAGGGGACTACAATGAGCAGTTCTTC. Its protein is CASSLSGTGDYNEQFF.